The entry below gives a single T cell receptor beta chain sequence along with its context. The sample is drawn from a study of blood T cell repertoires in COVID-19. In the study overall: The United States, Italy and Spain provided the acute and convalescent COVID-19 samples. The analysed material was cDNA or gDNA that came from T cells, B-cell-depleted T cells, or PBMCs.

Authors' analysis steps: Reference gene primer amplification gave nucleated cell count estimates. The protocol was immunoSEQ multiplex PCR, while the TCRdb copy is restricted to in-frame clones and leaves out a portion. V and J calls and clone size are given by that table; D and trimming were obtained from the DNA. The table shows 200,000 to 300,000 clones, with about 87% occurring only once. Study members were between about 18 and 100 years old and lived in 25 or so US regions. The sequenced sample consisted of PBMCs or T cells enriched from blood (not recorded which). The TCR sequence derives from a woman aged 40 to 49 with acute COVID-19.

The CDR3 sequence: CSASGSSGRSARGQFF. Written as DNA, the CDR3 is TGCAGTGCTAGTGGGAGTAGCGGGAGGTCCGCCCGGGGGCAGTTCTTC. The chain joins TRBV20-1 to TRBJ2-1; 10 bases agree with TRBD2. V trimming: 3 bases; J trimming: 12 bases; junction bases outside the gene matches: 17. The CDR3 length is 16 residues. From germline, CDR1 is DFQATT and CDR2 SNEGSKA (reference sequence).